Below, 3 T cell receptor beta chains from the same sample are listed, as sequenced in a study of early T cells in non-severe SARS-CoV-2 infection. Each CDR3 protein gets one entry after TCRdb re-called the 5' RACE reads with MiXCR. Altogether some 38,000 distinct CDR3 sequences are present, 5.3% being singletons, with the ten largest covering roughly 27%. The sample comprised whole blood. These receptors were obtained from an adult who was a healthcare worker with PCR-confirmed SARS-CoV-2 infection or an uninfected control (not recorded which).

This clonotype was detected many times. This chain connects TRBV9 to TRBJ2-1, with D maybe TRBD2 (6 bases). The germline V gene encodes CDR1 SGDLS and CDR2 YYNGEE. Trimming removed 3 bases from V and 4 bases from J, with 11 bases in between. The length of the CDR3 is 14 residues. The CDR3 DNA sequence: TGTGCCAGCAGCGGTCGGGACTCGTACAATGAGCAGTTCTTC. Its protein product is CASSGRDSYNEQFF.

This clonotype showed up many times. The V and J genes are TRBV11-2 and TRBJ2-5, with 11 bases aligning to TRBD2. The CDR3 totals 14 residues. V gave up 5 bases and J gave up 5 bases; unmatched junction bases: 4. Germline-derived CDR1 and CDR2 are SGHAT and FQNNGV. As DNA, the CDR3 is TGTGCCAGCAGCACCCGGACTAGCGGGGAGACCCAGTACTTC. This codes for CASSTRTSGETQYF.

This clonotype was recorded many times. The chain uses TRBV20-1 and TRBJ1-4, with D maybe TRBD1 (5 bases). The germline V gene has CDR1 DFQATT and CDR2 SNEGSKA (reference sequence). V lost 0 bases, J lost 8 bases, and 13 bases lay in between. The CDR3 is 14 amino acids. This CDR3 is CSARERTTGEKLFF. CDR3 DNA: TGCAGTGCTAGAGAAAGGACAACCGGAGAAAAACTGTTTTTT.